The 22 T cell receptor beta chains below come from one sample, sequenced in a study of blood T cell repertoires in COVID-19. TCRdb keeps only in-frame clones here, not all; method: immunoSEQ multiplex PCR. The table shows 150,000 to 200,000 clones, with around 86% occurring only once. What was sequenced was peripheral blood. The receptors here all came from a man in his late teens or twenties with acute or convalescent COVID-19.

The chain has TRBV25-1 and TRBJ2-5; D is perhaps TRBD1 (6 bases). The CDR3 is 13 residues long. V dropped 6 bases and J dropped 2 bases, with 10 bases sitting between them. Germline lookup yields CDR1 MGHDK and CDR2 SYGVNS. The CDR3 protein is CASRPQGQETQYF. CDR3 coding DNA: TGTGCCAGCAGACCACAGGGACAAGAGACCCAGTACTTC.

This CDR3 reads CASSGVGELFF. CDR3 DNA sequence: TGTGCCAGCAGCGGAGTCGGGGAGCTGTTTTTT. The rearrangement uses TRBV9 and TRBJ2-2; D not resolved. CDR1 and CDR2 from the germline V gene are SGDLS and YYNGEE. The CDR3 length is 11 residues. Trimming pared 3 bases from V and 7 bases from J, leaving 4 bases between.

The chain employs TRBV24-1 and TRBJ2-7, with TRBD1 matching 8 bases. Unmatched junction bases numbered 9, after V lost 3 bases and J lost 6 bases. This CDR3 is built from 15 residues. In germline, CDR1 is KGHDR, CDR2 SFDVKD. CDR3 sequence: CATSDRGTGQGEQYF. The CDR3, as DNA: TGTGCCACCAGTGATCGCGGGACAGGACAGGGCGAGCAGTACTTC.

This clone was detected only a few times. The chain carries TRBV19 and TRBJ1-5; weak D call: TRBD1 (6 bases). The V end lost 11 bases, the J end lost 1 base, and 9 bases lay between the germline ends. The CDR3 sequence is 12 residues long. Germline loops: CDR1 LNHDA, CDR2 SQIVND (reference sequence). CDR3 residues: CAVQGSNQPQHF. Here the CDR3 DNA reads TGTGCCGTACAGGGAAGCAATCAGCCCCAGCATTTT.

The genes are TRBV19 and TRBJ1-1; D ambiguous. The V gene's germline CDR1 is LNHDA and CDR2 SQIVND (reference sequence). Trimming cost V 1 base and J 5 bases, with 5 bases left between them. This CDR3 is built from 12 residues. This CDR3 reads CASSIGLTEAFF. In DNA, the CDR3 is TGTGCCAGTAGTATAGGGCTTACTGAAGCTTTCTTT.

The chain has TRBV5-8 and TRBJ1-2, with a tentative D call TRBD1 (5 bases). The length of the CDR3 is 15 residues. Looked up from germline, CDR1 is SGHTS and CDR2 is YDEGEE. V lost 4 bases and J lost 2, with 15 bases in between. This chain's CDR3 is CASSKRGAQNYGYTF. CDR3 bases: TGTGCCAGCAGCAAAAGGGGTGCGCAAAACTATGGCTACACCTTC.

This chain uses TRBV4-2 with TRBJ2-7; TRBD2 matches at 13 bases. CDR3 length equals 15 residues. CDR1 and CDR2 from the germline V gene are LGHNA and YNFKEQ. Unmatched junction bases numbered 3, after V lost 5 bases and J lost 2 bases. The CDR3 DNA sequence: TGTGCCAGCAGCATGGGACTAGCGGGGACCTACGAGCAGTACTTC. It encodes CASSMGLAGTYEQYF.

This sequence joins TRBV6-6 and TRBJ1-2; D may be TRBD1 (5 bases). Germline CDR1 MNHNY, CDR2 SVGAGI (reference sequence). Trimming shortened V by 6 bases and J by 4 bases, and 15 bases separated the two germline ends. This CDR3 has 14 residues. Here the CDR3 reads CASRMGGSVYGYTF. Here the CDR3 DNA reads TGTGCCAGCAGAATGGGGGGTTCGGTCTATGGCTACACCTTC.

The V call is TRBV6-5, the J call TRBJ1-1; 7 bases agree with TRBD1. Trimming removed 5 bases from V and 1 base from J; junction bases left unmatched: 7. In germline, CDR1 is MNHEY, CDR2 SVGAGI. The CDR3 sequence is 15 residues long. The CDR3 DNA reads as TGTGCCAGCAGTCGCCACAGGGGAGGGAACACTGAAGCTTTCTTT. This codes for CASSRHRGGNTEAFF.

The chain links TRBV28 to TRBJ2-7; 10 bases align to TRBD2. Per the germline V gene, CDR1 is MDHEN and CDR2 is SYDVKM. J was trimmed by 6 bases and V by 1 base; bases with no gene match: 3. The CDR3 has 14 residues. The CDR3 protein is CASSLSLAGGEQYV. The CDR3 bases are TGTGCCAGCAGTTTATCTTTAGCGGGGGGCGAGCAGTACGTC.

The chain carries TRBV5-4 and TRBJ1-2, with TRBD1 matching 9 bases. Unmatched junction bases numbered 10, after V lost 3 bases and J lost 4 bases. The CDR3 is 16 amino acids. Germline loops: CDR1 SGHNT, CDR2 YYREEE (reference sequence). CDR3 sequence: CASSSKTGGEGYGYTF. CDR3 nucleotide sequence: TGTGCCAGCAGCTCAAAAACAGGGGGCGAGGGCTATGGCTACACCTTC.

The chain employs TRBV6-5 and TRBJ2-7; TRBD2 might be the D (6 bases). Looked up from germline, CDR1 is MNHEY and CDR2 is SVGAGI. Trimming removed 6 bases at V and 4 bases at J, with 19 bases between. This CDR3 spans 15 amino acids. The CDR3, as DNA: TGTGCCAGCAGCCTCCTGGAGGGGCGTTTGTACGAGCAGTACTTC. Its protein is CASSLLEGRLYEQYF.

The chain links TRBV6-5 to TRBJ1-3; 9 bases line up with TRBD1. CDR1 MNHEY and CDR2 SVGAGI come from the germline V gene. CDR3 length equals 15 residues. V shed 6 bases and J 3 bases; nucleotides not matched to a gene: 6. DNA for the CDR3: TGTGCCAGCAGGAAACAGGGGGCGCGTGGAAACACCATATATTTT. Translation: CASRKQGARGNTIYF.

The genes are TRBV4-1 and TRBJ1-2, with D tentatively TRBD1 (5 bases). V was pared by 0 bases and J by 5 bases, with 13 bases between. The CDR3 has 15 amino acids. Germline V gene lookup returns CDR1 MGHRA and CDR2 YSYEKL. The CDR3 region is CASSQETDSVYGYTF. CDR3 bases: TGCGCCAGCAGCCAAGAAACCGACAGCGTATATGGCTACACCTTC.

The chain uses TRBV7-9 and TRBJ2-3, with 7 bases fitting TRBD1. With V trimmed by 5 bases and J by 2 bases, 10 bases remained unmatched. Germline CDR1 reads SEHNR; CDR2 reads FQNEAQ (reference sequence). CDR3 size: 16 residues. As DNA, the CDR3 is TGTGCCAGCAGCCCAGGACAGGCCCAGGCCACAGATACGCAGTATTTT. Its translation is CASSPGQAQATDTQYF.

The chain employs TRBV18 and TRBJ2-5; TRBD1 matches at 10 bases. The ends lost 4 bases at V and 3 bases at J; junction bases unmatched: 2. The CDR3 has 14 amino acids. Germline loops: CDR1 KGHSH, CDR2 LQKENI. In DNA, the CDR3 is TGTGCCAGCTCACGCGGGACAGGGGAAGAGACCCAGTACTTC. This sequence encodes CASSRGTGEETQYF. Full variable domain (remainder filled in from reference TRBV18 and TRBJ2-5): NAGVMQNPRHLVRRRGQEARLRCSPMKGHSHVYWYRQLPEEGLKFMVYLQKENIIDESGMPKERFSAEFPKEGPSILRIQQVVRGDSAAYFCASSRGTGEETQYFGPGTRLLVL.

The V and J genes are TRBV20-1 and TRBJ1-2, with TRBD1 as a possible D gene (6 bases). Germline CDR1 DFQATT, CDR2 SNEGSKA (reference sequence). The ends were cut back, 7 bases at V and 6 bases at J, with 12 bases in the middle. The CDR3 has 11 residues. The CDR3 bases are TGCAGTGGGGTCAGGGGAGATGGCTACACCTTC. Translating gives CSGVRGDGYTF.

The chain's CDR3 is CASSQRGRGGGGYTF. The CDR3, as DNA: TGTGCCAGCAGCCAAAGGGGTCGCGGGGGAGGTGGCTACACCTTC. This sequence joins TRBV3-1 (or the pseudogene TRBV3-2) and TRBJ1-2, with TRBD1 as a possible D gene (5 bases). Trimming took 2 bases from V and 7 from J, leaving 17 bases between them. The germline gives CDR1 LGHDT, CDR2 YNNKEL (reference sequence). This CDR3 is 15 amino acids long.

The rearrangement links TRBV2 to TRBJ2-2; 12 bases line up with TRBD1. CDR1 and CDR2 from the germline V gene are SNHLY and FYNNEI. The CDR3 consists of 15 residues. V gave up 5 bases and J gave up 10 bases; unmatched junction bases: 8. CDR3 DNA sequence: TGTGCCAGCAGTATGGGACAGGGGGCTAGGGAGGAGCTGTTTTTT. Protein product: CASSMGQGAREELFF.

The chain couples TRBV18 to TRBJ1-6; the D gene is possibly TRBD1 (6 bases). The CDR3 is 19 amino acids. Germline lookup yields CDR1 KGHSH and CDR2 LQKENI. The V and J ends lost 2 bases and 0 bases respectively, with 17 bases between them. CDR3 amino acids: CASSPTGGQLSSYNSPLHF. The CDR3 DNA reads TGTGCCAGCTCACCAACAGGCGGACAGCTAAGCTCCTATAATTCACCCCTCCACTTT.

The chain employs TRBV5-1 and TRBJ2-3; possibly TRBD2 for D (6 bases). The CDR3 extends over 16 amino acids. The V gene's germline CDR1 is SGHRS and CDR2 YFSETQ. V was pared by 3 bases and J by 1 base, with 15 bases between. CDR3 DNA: TGCGCCAGCAGCTCCCGTGGCGGGGAGGGCACAGATACGCAGTATTTT. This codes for CASSSRGGEGTDTQYF.

In nucleotides, the CDR3 is TGCGCCAGCAGCTTGGGTGGGACTAGCGGGGGCCCTCCCAAGCTGTTTTTT. Encoded protein: CASSLGGTSGGPPKLFF. The rearrangement links TRBV5-1 to TRBJ2-2; 14 positions match TRBD2. Trimming removed 0 bases from V and 12 bases from J; junction bases left unmatched: 10. The CDR3 covers 17 residues. Germline V gene data show CDR1 as SGHRS and CDR2 as YFSETQ.